Listed below are T cell receptor beta chains from one sample, sequenced in a study of a mutant IDH1 vaccine in newly diagnosed glioma. Measured with immunoSEQ multiplex PCR; TCRdb has only the in-frame clones, and not every one. Of 110,000 or so clones in the sample, 90% were seen once. These TCRs are of unknown antigen specificity. The sequencing here drew on PBMCs, taken from a glioma patient whose treatment included an IDH1 peptide vaccine. The receptor set was obtained from a woman in her forties or fifties with glioma. Each CDR3 is given with its conserved first and last residue. Each record gives: V gene, D gene, J gene, clone size, CDR3 DNA, CDR3 protein. A D gene is named only where the DNA matches it firmly. Clone sizes are given selectively: once, few, many, or a class where the clone is expanded.

>TRBV6-5|.|TRBJ2-7|.
TGTGCCAGCAGTTATTCGGCCAGCTACGAGCAGTACTTC
CASSYSASYEQYF
>TRBV19|TRBD1|TRBJ2-2|.
TGTGCCAGTAGTCCCGGGACAGGGCGGACCGGGGAGCTGTTTTTT
CASSPGTGRTGELFF
>TRBV25-1|.|TRBJ1-2|.
TGTGCCAGCAGTGATCCAGGCCTCCTCTATGGCTACACCTTC
CASSDPGLLYGYTF
>TRBV10-3|.|TRBJ2-1|.
TGTGCCATCAGTGACGAAGGAGTCGGTGAGCAGTTCTTC
CAISDEGVGEQFF
>TRBV27|TRBD1|TRBJ2-7|.
TGTGCCAGCTCTCCGGGACAGGGGACCGAGCAGTACTTC
CASSPGQGTEQYF
>TRBV9|.|TRBJ1-1|.
TGTGCCAGCAGCGTGGGGACAAGTTCGCCTGAAGCTTTCTTT
CASSVGTSSPEAFF
>TRBV5-1|TRBD2|TRBJ2-1|.
TGCGCCAGCAGCAGGCTCGGGGGAGGACTAGCGGGAGGGGACAATGAGCAGTTCTTC
CASSRLGGGLAGGDNEQFF
>TRBV19|.|TRBJ2-3|.
TGTGCCAGTAGTATACGGGTAGCTGCTAGCACAGATACGCAGTATTTT
CASSIRVAASTDTQYF
>TRBV7-2|TRBD2|TRBJ2-7|.
TGTGCCAGCAGCCAACTAGCGGGAGGGCCCTACGAGCAGTACTTC
CASSQLAGGPYEQYF
>TRBV5-6|.|TRBJ1-5|.
TGTGCCAGCAGCTTGGCCGGGGTCTATCAGCCCCAGCATTTT
CASSLAGVYQPQHF
>TRBV5-1|.|TRBJ2-1|.
TGCGCCAGCAGCTTGATGTGGGCGGGCAACAATGAGCAGTTCTTC
CASSLMWAGNNEQFF
>TRBV5-6|TRBD2|TRBJ2-1|.
TGTGCCAGCAGCCCCGGGACTAGCGGGAGATCCTACAATGAGCAGTTCTTC
CASSPGTSGRSYNEQFF
>TRBV29-1|.|TRBJ1-2|.
TGCAGCACCCCGGGGAGGTACGGGGGCTACACCTTC
CSTPGRYGGYTF
>TRBV6-5|TRBD2|TRBJ2-7|.
TGTGCCAGCAGTTACTCGGGCGGGAGGGCCCTCTACGAGCAGTACTTC
CASSYSGGRALYEQYF
>TRBV27|.|TRBJ1-5|.
TGTGCCAGCAGTTTGGGGGAGCCATGGCCCCAGCATTTT
CASSLGEPWPQHF
>TRBV5-1|TRBD1|TRBJ1-4|.
TGCGCCAGCAGCCCCGGGACAGGGGAGGGTGAAAAACTGTTTTTT
CASSPGTGEGEKLFF
>TRBV9|TRBD2|TRBJ2-1|.
TGTGCCAGCAGCGTTCTAGCGGGAGGGCCAGGCTACAATGAGCAGTTCTTC
CASSVLAGGPGYNEQFF
>TRBV19|TRBD1|TRBJ1-2|.
TGTGCCAGTATCAGCTTGGACAGGGTAGACTATGGCTACACCTTC
CASISLDRVDYGYTF
>TRBV10-2|.|TRBJ2-7|few
TGCGCCAGCAGTGAAGCGGATAGCTCCTACGAGCAGTACTTC
CASSEADSSYEQYF
>TRBV9|TRBD2|TRBJ2-1|.
TGTGCCAGCAGCGTAGAGGCTAGCGGGCCGTACAATGAGCAGTTCTTC
CASSVEASGPYNEQFF
>TRBV5-1|TRBD2|TRBJ2-1|.
TGCGCCAGCAGTCCGGGACTAGCGGCTCACAATGAGCAGTTCTTC
CASSPGLAAHNEQFF
>TRBV2|.|TRBJ2-2|.
TGTGCCGCCTTCATTGGCGGGACAGTCACCGGGGAGCTGTTTTTT
CAAFIGGTVTGELFF
>TRBV5-1|TRBD1|TRBJ1-2|.
TGCGCCAGCAGCTCGAGGACAGGGAACTATGGCTACACCTTC
CASSSRTGNYGYTF
>TRBV2|.|TRBJ2-5|once
TGTGCCAGCAGTCAGCAGGGAGGTCCTCAAGAGACCCAGTACTTC
CASSQQGGPQETQYF
>TRBV27|.|TRBJ2-7|.
TGTGCCAGCAGTTTATCAGGCGCCTACGAGCAGTACTTC
CASSLSGAYEQYF
>TRBV7-9|TRBD1|TRBJ2-1|.
TGTGCCAGCAGCCTCCGGGACAGGGTAGGGCGGATCTACAATGAGCAGTTCTTC
CASSLRDRVGRIYNEQFF
>TRBV6-6|.|TRBJ2-2|.
TGTGCCAGCAGTTACTCGACCACGAACACCGGGGAGCTGTTTTTT
CASSYSTTNTGELFF
>TRBV5-1|.|TRBJ2-2|.
TGCGCCAGCAGCTCGCCCTACGGGGGTCTAGCCAGGAACACCGGGGAGCTGTTTTTT
CASSSPYGGLARNTGELFF
>TRBV5-4|TRBD1|TRBJ2-7|.
TGTGCCAGCAGCTCACCTGGACAGGGCTACGAGCAGTACTTC
CASSSPGQGYEQYF
>TRBV5-1|TRBD1|TRBJ2-5|.
TGCGCCAGCAGCTTGGAACAGGGGTGGGAGACCCAGTACTTC
CASSLEQGWETQYF
>TRBV7-2|TRBD2|TRBJ2-2|.
TGTGCCAGCAGCTCCCCAGCGGGAGCCGCGACCGGGGAGCTGTTTTTT
CASSSPAGAATGELFF
>TRBV6-4|.|TRBJ1-1|.
TGTGCCAGCAGCCATAACAGGGACACTGAAGCTTTCTTT
CASSHNRDTEAFF
>TRBV9|.|TRBJ1-2|.
TGTGCCAGCAAGGGGTATGGCTACACCTTC
CASKGYGYTF
>TRBV7-2|.|TRBJ1-6|few
TGTGCCAGCAGCTTAGGGGGAGGACCCCTCCACTTT
CASSLGGGPLHF
>TRBV6-5|TRBD2|TRBJ2-7|.
TGTGCCAGCAGTTACGGGACTAGTACCGGCGAGCAGTACTTC
CASSYGTSTGEQYF
>TRBV5-1|TRBD2|TRBJ2-7|few
TGCGCCAGCAGCTTGTCGGCTAGCGGGGGCGAGCAGTACTTC
CASSLSASGGEQYF
>TRBV10-2|.|TRBJ2-7|.
TGCGCCAGCAGTGAGTTCCCAGGCCAGGGGAGCTTCTACGAGCAGTACTTC
CASSEFPGQGSFYEQYF
>TRBV5-4|.|TRBJ1-1|.
TGTGCCAGCAGCAACCGGGACAACCTGAACACTGAAGCTTTCTTT
CASSNRDNLNTEAFF
>TRBV27|.|TRBJ2-7|.
TGTGCCAGCAGTTCCGGACTAACGAGCTCCTACGAGCAGTACTTC
CASSSGLTSSYEQYF
>TRBV11-2|TRBD1|TRBJ1-4|.
TGTGCCAGCAGCCGTAGGGCCAGGGGGCTTAGTAATGAAAAACTGTTTTTT
CASSRRARGLSNEKLFF
>TRBV7-7|TRBD1|TRBJ2-1|.
TGTGCTAGCAGCTCGACAGGGGGGACTCCCCTCAATGAGCAGTTCTTC
CASSSTGGTPLNEQFF